This T cell receptor (beta chain) was sequenced in a study of CXCR3-negative and CXCR3-positive naive CD8 T cells (dated by TCRdb to the late 2010s). In terms of the full investigation: In total, some 150 million TRB reads were obtained, which works out to roughly 1.5 +/- 0.3 million reads per library. Data from some twelve donors, pooled across two independent experiments, went into the diversity and physicochemical repertoire analyses. TRBV-TRBJ cluster analysis included naive subsets from about 5 donors and memory cells from 3 donors.

Sequencing used a NextSeq 550. The Human TCR Profiling Kit (MiLaboratory) was used to make UMI-labeled 5' RACE TRB cDNA libraries. cDNA synthesis used the entire amount of extracted RNA, and PCR amplification then used the entire amount of cDNA produced. Libraries were prepared in parallel with an identical number of PCR cycles. In the original analysis: MIGEC and MiXCR extracted about 50,000 +/- 10,000 unique UMI-labeled TRB cDNA molecules per library, requiring at least two reads per UMI. On average, approximately 40,000 +/- 10,000 functional in-frame TRB CDR3 nucleotide clonotypes lacking stop codons were found per library. After each sample was downsampled to 5000 UMI-labeled TRB molecules, VDJtools was used to calculate diversity metrics such as normalized Shannon-Wiener and Chao1. VDJtools was used to calculate clonotype-size-weighted physicochemical properties of the central five CDR3 residues, namely interaction energy, strength, volume and Kidera factor 4. TCRdb reprocessed the reads, and each CDR3 protein sequence is entered once, without DNA. V and J calls and clone size were set by TCRdb, not the authors. The record for this sample contains over 70,000 distinct CDR3 sequences. The biggest ten clones account for around 1.7% of the sample.

Each CD8+ T cell subset was flow-sorted in triplicate, with over 250,000 cells per subset placed directly into RLT lysis buffer. Naive CD8+ T cells were defined stringently as CD45RO-CCR7+CD27+CD95- to exclude memory contaminants. Peripheral blood mononuclear cells were isolated from buffy coats by standard density gradient centrifugation. A FACSAria III was used to flow-sort naive CXCR3-negative and CXCR3-positive CD8+ T cells. An RNeasy Mini Kit was used to extract total RNA from the sorted cells. A note on this clonotype: What this receptor recognizes is not known.

What the research found in general, with its limitations: Because CXCR3 expression was partially decreased after cryopreservation, freshly isolated PBMCs were used for most assays. TRB CDR3s from CXCR3-positive naive cells showed higher hydrophobicity (lower Kidera factor 4), lower energy, and higher strength and volume indices than CXCR3-negative naive cells. Because surface CD5, which is linked to self-reactivity in mice, was comparable between the naive subsets, TCR interaction strength was also inferred from the physicochemical properties of TRB CDR3s. Repertoire diversity was comparably high in both naive subsets but much lower in memory CD8+ T cells. TRBV-TRBJ usage was similar between naive CXCR3-negative and CXCR3-positive cells from the same donor, while memory cells showed distinct patterns.

The sequenced material came from naive CXCR3- CD8+ T cells from blood. According to the study, the label for this sample's cell subset or site signals: CD45RO-CCR7+CD27+CD95- naive CD8+ T cells lacking CXCR3 (TNR3-). This receptor was obtained from a human donor in good health. Some clones in this sample may be carry-over from other donors' samples.

CDR3 loop: CASSLNWKNTEAFF. This chain is built from TRBV7-9 and TRBJ1-1. The germline V gene (reference sequence) provides CDR1 SEHNR and CDR2 FQNEAQ. The CDR3, from cysteine to phenylalanine, totals 14 residues. No DNA is given.